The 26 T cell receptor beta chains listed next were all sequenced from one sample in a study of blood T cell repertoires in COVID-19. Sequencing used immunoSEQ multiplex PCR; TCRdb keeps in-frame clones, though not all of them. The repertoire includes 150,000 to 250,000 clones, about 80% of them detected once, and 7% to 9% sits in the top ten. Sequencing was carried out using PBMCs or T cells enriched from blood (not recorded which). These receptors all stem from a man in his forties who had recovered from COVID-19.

For the CDR3, the DNA is TGTGCCAGCAGTCCCCCGACAGGGGTGGGCACCGGGGAGCTGTTTTTT. Residues: CASSPPTGVGTGELFF. The chain is built from TRBV6-2 or TRBV6-3 and TRBJ2-2; 8 nucleotides agree with TRBD1. This CDR3 region has 16 residues. Germline-derived CDR1 and CDR2 are MNHEY and SVGEGT. V dropped 5 bases and J dropped 4; count of bases not matched to a gene: 9.

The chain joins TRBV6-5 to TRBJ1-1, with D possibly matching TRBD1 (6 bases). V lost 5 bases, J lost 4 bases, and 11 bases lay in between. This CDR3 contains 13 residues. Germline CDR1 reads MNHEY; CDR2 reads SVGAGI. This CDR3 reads CASSRGEGTEAFF. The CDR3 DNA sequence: TGTGCCAGCAGTAGGGGGGAGGGCACTGAAGCTTTCTTT.

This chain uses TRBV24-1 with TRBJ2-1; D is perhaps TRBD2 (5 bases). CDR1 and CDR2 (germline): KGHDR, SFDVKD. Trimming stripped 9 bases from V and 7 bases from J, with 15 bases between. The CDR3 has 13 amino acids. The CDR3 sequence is CATRGQSFNEQFF. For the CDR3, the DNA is TGTGCCACCCGCGGGCAAAGTTTTAATGAGCAGTTCTTC.

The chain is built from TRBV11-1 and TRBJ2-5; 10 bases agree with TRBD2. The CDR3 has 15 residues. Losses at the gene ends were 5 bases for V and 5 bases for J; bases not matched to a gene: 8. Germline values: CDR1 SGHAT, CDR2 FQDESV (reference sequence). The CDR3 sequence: CASSQGASGGETQYF. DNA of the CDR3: TGTGCCAGCAGCCAAGGGGCTAGCGGGGGTGAGACCCAGTACTTC.

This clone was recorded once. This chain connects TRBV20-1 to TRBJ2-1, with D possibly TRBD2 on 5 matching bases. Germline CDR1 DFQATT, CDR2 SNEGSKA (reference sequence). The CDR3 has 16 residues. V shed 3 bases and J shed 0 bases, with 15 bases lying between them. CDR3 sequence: CSASSSRLGSYNEQFF. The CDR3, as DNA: TGCAGTGCTAGTTCTAGCCGACTGGGCTCCTACAATGAGCAGTTCTTC.

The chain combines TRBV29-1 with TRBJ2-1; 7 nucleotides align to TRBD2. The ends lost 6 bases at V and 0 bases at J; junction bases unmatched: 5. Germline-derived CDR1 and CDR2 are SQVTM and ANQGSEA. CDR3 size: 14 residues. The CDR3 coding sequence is TGCAGCGTCGGTGGGAGGGTCTCCTACAATGAGCAGTTCTTC. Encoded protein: CSVGGRVSYNEQFF.

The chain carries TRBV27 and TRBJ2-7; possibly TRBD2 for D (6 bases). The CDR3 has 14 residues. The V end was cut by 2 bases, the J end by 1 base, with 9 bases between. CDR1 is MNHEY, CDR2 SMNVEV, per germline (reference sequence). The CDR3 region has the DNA TGTGCCAGCAGTTTAACGGGGGTTTCCTACGAGCAGTACTTC. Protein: CASSLTGVSYEQYF.

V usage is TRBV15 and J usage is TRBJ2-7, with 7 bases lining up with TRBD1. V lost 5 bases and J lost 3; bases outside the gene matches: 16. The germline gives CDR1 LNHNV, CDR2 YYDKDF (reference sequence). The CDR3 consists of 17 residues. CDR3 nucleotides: TGTGCCACCAGCTCTCTTAACTGGGACAGTAATATCTACGAGCAGTACTTC. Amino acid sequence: CATSSLNWDSNIYEQYF.

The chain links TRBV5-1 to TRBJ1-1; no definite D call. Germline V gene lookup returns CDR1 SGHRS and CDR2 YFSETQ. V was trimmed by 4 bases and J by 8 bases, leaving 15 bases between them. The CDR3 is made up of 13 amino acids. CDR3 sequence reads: CASSLDVSGEAFF. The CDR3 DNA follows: TGCGCCAGCAGCCTCGACGTTTCCGGGGAAGCTTTCTTT.

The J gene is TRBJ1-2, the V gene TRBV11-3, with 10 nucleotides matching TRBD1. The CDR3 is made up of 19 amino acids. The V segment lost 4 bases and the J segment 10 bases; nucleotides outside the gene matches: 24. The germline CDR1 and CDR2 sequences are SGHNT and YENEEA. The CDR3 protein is CASSSSTRDRGPSWRVYTF. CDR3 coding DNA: TGTGCCAGCAGCTCGAGTACCCGGGACAGGGGCCCCTCCTGGAGAGTCTACACCTTC.

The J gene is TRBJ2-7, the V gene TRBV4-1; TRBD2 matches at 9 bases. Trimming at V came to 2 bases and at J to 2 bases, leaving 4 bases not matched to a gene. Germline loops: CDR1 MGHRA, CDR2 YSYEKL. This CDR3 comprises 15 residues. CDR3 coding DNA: TGCGCCAGCAGCCAACCGACTAGCGGCACCTACGAGCAGTACTTC. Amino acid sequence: CASSQPTSGTYEQYF.

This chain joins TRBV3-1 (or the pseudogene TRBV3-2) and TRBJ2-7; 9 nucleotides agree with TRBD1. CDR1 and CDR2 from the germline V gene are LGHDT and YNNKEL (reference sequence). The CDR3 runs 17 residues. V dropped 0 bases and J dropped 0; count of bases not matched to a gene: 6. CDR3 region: CASSQDLLTGGSYEQYF. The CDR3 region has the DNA TGTGCCAGCAGCCAAGATCTGTTGACAGGGGGCTCCTACGAGCAGTACTTC.

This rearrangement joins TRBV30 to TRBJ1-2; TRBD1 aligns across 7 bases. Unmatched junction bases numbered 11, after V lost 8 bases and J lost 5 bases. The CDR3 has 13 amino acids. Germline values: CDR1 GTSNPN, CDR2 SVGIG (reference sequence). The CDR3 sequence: CAQTGFLKYGYTF. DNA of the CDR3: TGTGCCCAGACAGGGTTCCTAAAGTATGGCTACACCTTC.

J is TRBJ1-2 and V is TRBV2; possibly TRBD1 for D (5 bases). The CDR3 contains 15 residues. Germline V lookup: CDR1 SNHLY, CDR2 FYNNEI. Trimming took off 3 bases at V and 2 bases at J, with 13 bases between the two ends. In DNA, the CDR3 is TGTGCCAGCAGTGAGCGCTCTGGGGCGAACTATGGCTACACCTTC. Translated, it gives CASSERSGANYGYTF.

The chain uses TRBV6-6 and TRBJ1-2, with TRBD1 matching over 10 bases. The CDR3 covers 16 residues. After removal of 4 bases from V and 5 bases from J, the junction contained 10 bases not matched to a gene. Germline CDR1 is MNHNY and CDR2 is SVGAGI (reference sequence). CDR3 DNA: TGTGCCAGCAGTTGGGATGATCCGGGACAGGGGTATGGCTACACCTTC. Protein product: CASSWDDPGQGYGYTF.

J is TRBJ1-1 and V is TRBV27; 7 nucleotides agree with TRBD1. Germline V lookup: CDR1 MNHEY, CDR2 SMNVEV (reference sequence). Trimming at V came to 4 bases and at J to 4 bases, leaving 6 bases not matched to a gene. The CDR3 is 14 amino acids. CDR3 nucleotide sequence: TGTGCCAGCAGTTCGACAGGGTCGGGCACTGAAGCTTTCTTT. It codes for CASSSTGSGTEAFF.

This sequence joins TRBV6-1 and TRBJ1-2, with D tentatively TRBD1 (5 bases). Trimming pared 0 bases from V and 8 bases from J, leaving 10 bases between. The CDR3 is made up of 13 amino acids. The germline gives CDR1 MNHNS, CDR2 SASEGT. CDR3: CASSEADRWGYTF. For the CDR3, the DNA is TGTGCCAGCAGTGAAGCAGACAGATGGGGCTACACCTTC.

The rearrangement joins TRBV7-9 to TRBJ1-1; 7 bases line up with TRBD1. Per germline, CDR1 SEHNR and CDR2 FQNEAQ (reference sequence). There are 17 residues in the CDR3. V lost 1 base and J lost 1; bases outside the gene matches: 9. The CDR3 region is CASSLGFRAGGNTEAFF. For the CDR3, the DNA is TGTGCCAGCAGCTTAGGCTTTAGGGCAGGGGGGAACACTGAAGCTTTCTTT.

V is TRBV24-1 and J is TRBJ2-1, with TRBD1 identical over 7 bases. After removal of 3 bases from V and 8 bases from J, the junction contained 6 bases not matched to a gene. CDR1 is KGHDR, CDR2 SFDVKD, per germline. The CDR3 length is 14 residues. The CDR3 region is CATSDPTGRDEQFF. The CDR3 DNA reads TGTGCCACCAGTGATCCGACAGGGCGGGATGAGCAGTTCTTC.

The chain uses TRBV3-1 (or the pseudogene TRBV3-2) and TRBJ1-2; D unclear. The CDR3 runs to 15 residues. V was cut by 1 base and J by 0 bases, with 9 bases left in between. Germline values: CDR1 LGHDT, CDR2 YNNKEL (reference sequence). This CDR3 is CASSQVSLANYGYTF. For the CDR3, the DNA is TGTGCCAGCAGCCAAGTTAGTCTGGCTAACTATGGCTACACCTTC.

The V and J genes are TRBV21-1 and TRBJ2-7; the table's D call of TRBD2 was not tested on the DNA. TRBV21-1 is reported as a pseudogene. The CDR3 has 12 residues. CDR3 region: CATHPGYYEQYF. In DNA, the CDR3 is TGTGCCACCCACCCGGGATACTACGAGCAGTACTTC.

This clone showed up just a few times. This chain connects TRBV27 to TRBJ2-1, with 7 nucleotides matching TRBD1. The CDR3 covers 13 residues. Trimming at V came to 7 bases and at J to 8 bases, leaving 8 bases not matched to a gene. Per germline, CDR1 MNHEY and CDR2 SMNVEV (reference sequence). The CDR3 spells CASTDREFDEQFF. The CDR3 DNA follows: TGTGCCAGCACAGACAGGGAGTTCGATGAGCAGTTCTTC.

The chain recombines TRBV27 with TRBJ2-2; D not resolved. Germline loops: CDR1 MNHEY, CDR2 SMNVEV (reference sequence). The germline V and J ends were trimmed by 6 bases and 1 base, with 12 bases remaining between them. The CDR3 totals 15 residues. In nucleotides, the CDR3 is TGTGCCAGCAGCTCAGGCTTCCTGAACACCGGGGAGCTGTTTTTT. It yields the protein CASSSGFLNTGELFF.

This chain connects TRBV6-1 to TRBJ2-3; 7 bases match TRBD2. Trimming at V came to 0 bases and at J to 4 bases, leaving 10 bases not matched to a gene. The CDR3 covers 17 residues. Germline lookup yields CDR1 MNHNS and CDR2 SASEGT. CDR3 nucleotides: TGTGCCAGCAGTGAAGCGCTTCTGGCGGGGGTAGCAGATACGCAGTATTTT. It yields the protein CASSEALLAGVADTQYF.

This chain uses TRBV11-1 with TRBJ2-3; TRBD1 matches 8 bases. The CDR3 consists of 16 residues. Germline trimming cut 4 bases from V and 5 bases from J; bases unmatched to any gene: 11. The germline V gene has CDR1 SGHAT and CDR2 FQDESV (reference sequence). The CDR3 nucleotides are TGTGCCAGCAGCTCACCCTGGGGGACAGGAGGAGATACGCAGTATTTT. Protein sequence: CASSSPWGTGGDTQYF.

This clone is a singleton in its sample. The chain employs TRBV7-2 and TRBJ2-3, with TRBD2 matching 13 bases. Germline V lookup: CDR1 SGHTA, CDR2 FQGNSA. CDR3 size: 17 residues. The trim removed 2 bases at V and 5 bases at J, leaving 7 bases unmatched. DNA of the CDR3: TGTGCCAGCAGCTTAACCTACGGACTAGCGGGGGTAGATACGCAGTATTTT. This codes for CASSLTYGLAGVDTQYF.